Below are 32 T cell receptor beta chains sequenced from a single sample in a study of blood T cell repertoires in COVID-19. Profiled with immunoSEQ multiplex PCR; TCRdb holds only in-frame clones, not every one. The sample consists of some 310,000 clones, roughly 91% of them appearing once. Sequenced: PBMCs or T cells enriched from blood (not recorded which). All receptors derive from a woman aged 25 to 39 who had recovered from COVID-19.

The chain is built from TRBV6-4 and TRBJ2-6; D possibly corresponds to TRBD1 (6 bases). The CDR3 is 15 amino acids. Deletions cut 4 bases from V and 12 bases from J, with 19 bases between. Germline-derived CDR1 and CDR2 are MRHNA and SNTAGT. Here the CDR3 DNA reads TGTGCCAGCAGTGCATTATCAGGGGCTGGTGGCGTCCTGACTTTC. Its protein product is CASSALSGAGGVLTF.

This clone was observed a few times. The chain combines TRBV6-2 or TRBV6-3 with TRBJ1-5; D gene ambiguous. CDR1 is MNHEY and CDR2 is SVGEGT in the germline V gene. This CDR3 region has 13 residues. V dropped 4 bases and J dropped 8 bases, with 12 bases sitting between them. The CDR3 is CASSFGSVKPQHF. The CDR3 region has the DNA TGTGCCAGCAGTTTTGGCAGTGTGAAGCCCCAGCATTTT.

The chain employs TRBV4-3 and TRBJ2-3, with a tentative D call TRBD2 (6 bases). Germline V lookup: CDR1 LGHNA, CDR2 YSLEER. The CDR3 covers 16 residues. The V and J ends lost 0 bases and 2 bases respectively, with 12 bases between them. The CDR3 reads CASSQDPAGITDTQYF. The CDR3 region has the DNA TGCGCCAGCAGCCAAGATCCGGCGGGGATCACAGATACGCAGTATTTT.

The J gene is TRBJ1-1, the V gene TRBV11-3, with D perhaps TRBD1 (6 bases). Deletions cut 1 base from V and 1 base from J, with 10 bases between. There are 15 residues in the CDR3. CDR1 and CDR2 (germline): SGHNT, YENEEA. The CDR3 sequence is CASSLGPGENTEAFF. The CDR3 DNA sequence: TGTGCCAGCAGCTTAGGGCCAGGGGAGAACACTGAAGCTTTCTTT.

V and J are TRBV7-2 and TRBJ1-3; 7 bases map to TRBD1. The germline gives CDR1 SGHTA, CDR2 FQGNSA. This CDR3 comprises 18 residues. The ends lost 1 base at V and 0 bases at J; junction bases unmatched: 9. In DNA form, the CDR3 reads TGTGCCAGCAGCTTAGAAGCGGCAGGGGGGTACTCTGGAAACACCATATATTTT. Residues: CASSLEAAGGYSGNTIYF.

The V gene is TRBV19, the J gene TRBJ1-5; TRBD1 is a possible D gene (5 bases). Trimming shortened V by 6 bases and J by 2 bases, and 11 bases separated the two germline ends. The CDR3 has 14 residues. Germline CDR1 reads LNHDA; CDR2 reads SQIVND (reference sequence). The CDR3 sequence: CASRSRVGNQPQHF. CDR3 DNA sequence: TGTGCCAGTAGATCCAGGGTGGGCAATCAGCCCCAGCATTTT. The variable domain in full, completed from reference TRBV19 and TRBJ1-5, reads DGGITQSPKYLFRKEGQNVTLSCEQNLNHDAMYWYRQDPGQGLRLIYYSQIVNDFQKGDIAEGYSVSREKKESFPLTVTSAQKNPTAFYLCASRSRVGNQPQHFGDGTRLSIL.

The chain employs TRBV18 and TRBJ1-2; 11 bases are a match to TRBD1. The CDR3 is made up of 15 amino acids. Germline V lookup: CDR1 KGHSH, CDR2 LQKENI. V trimming: 6 bases; J trimming: 7 bases; junction bases outside the gene matches: 10. CDR3 coding DNA: TGTGCCAGCTCTCACCGGGACAGGGGGTCGTCTGGCTACACCTTC. It encodes CASSHRDRGSSGYTF.

This clone was picked up a small number of times. The DNA for the CDR3 is TGCGCCAGCAGCTTCAGGGGGCGCGACACTGAAGCTTTCTTT. It codes for CASSFRGRDTEAFF. The chain is built from TRBV5-1 and TRBJ1-1; the match to TRBD1 covers 8 bases. Trimming removed 2 bases from V and 3 bases from J; junction bases left unmatched: 3. This CDR3 region has 14 residues. CDR1 and CDR2 from the germline V gene are SGHRS and YFSETQ. Full variable domain (remainder filled in from reference TRBV5-1 and TRBJ1-1): KAGVTQTPRYLIKTRGQQVTLSCSPISGHRSVSWYQQTPGQGLQFLFEYFSETQRNKGNFPGRFSGRQFSNSRSEMNVSTLELGDSALYLCASSFRGRDTEAFFGQGTRLTVV.

The sample holds one count of this clone. V and J are TRBV4-1 and TRBJ1-5; D may be TRBD1 (6 bases). The CDR3 spans 15 residues. Germline assignment: CDR1 MGHRA and CDR2 YSYEKL. The V end was cut by 6 bases, the J end by 2 bases, with 14 bases between. CDR3 DNA: TGCGCCAGCAGACCCGCAGGGGAAGGCAATCAGCCCCAGCATTTT. Translation gives CASRPAGEGNQPQHF.

This clone was seen once. V is TRBV29-1 and J is TRBJ2-7; 8 positions match TRBD2. The V and J ends lost 4 bases and 0 bases, in that order; junction bases with no gene match: 2. The CDR3 spans 13 residues. Germline values: CDR1 SQVTM, CDR2 ANQGSEA. This CDR3 is CSVVLAGSYEQYF. In DNA form, the CDR3 reads TGCAGCGTTGTCCTAGCGGGCTCCTACGAGCAGTACTTC.

The chain links TRBV18 to TRBJ2-1; 8 nucleotides align to TRBD2. Trimming at V came to 4 bases and at J to 2 bases, leaving 4 bases not matched to a gene. Germline values: CDR1 KGHSH, CDR2 LQKENI. The CDR3 extends over 15 amino acids. The CDR3: CASSLSGRAYNEQFF. The DNA of the CDR3 is TGTGCCAGCTCACTTTCCGGGAGGGCCTACAATGAGCAGTTCTTC.

The chain couples TRBV11-3 to TRBJ2-7; 10 bases are shared with TRBD2. The CDR3 has 16 residues. The trim removed 2 bases at V and 4 bases at J, leaving 8 bases unmatched. Germline V CDR1 and CDR2: SGHNT, YENEEA. The CDR3 spells CASSLRASGSGYEQYF. In nucleotides, the CDR3 is TGTGCCAGCAGCTTACGGGCTAGCGGGAGTGGGTACGAGCAGTACTTC.

The rearrangement joins TRBV4-1 to TRBJ2-2; D is perhaps TRBD1 (5 bases). V was shortened by 3 bases and J by 6 bases, with 20 bases between the two germline ends. The CDR3 loop spans 17 amino acids. Germline CDR1 MGHRA, CDR2 YSYEKL. CDR3 in DNA: TGCGCCAGCAGCCAGGGTTGGGGCCCAAGCATCCCCGGGGAGCTGTTTTTT. As protein: CASSQGWGPSIPGELFF.

The J gene is TRBJ2-7, the V gene TRBV4-1, with 9 bases identical to TRBD2. The CDR3 is 16 residues long. V trimming: 1 base; J trimming: 3 bases; junction bases outside the gene matches: 7. Germline lookup yields CDR1 MGHRA and CDR2 YSYEKL. CDR3 bases: TGCGCCAGCAGCCAAGCGAGCGGGAGGAGTAGCTACGAGCAGTACTTC. Translated: CASSQASGRSSYEQYF.

This rearrangement joins TRBV19 to TRBJ1-2, with a tentative D call TRBD1 (6 bases). CDR1 and CDR2 (germline): LNHDA, SQIVND (reference sequence). Trimming stripped 1 base from V and 7 bases from J, with 13 bases between. The CDR3 has 14 residues. CDR3 loop: CASSIGDTLGGYTF. In DNA form, the CDR3 reads TGTGCCAGTAGTATAGGGGACACCCTCGGTGGCTACACCTTC.

The V and J genes are TRBV6-5 and TRBJ2-7; tentatively, D is TRBD2 (6 bases). The CDR3 runs to 14 residues. With 2 bases removed from V and 2 bases from J, the gap between germline ends came to 10 bases. Germline CDR1 MNHEY, CDR2 SVGAGI. CDR3: CASSYGGSTYEQYF. The DNA of the CDR3 is TGTGCCAGCAGTTACGGGGGGTCCACCTACGAGCAGTACTTC.

The CDR3 DNA is TGTGCCAGCAGACCTTTTGCGGGAGGGTCTGATACGCAGTATTTT. It codes for CASRPFAGGSDTQYF. The chain combines TRBV2 with TRBJ2-3; TRBD2 agrees at 9 bases. V lost 6 bases, J lost 6 bases, and 10 bases stayed unmatched. The CDR3 runs 15 residues. CDR1 is SNHLY, CDR2 FYNNEI, per germline.

The chain recombines TRBV25-1 with TRBJ2-5; 8 positions match TRBD1. Germline loops: CDR1 MGHDK, CDR2 SYGVNS. The CDR3 spans 13 residues. J was trimmed by 5 bases and V by 8 bases; bases with no gene match: 7. CDR3 coding DNA: TGTGCCAGCTCTCAGGGGGCGGGGGAGACCCAGTACTTC. It specifies CASSQGAGETQYF. Supplemented by reference TRBV25-1 and TRBJ2-5, the full variable domain reads EADIYQTPRYLVIGTGKKITLECSQTMGHDKMYWYQQDPGMELHLIHYSYGVNSTEKGDLSSESTVSRIRTEHFPLTLESARPSHTSQYLCASSQGAGETQYFGPGTRLLVL.

The table lists this clone with a few counts. The CDR3 sequence is CASSLGAYEAFF. CDR3 DNA: TGTGCCAGCAGCTTGGGGGCCTATGAAGCTTTCTTT. The rearrangement uses TRBV7-9 and TRBJ1-1; tentative D call: TRBD1 (6 bases). The CDR3 length is 12 residues. V dropped 3 bases and J dropped 7 bases, with 9 bases sitting between them. Germline V CDR1 and CDR2: SEHNR, FQNEAQ (reference sequence).

The rearrangement links TRBV6-2 or TRBV6-3 to TRBJ2-7; unclear D gene. Deletions cut 0 bases from V and 1 base from J, with 10 bases between. The germline V gene encodes CDR1 MNHEY and CDR2 SVGEGT. CDR3 length: 15 residues. The CDR3 region is CASSYSASPSYEQYF. CDR3 coding DNA: TGTGCCAGCAGTTACTCGGCTAGTCCATCCTACGAGCAGTACTTC.

The V and J genes are TRBV28 and TRBJ1-2, with 7 nucleotides matching TRBD1. Losses at the gene ends were 5 bases for V and 5 bases for J; bases not matched to a gene: 14. Germline CDR1 MDHEN, CDR2 SYDVKM. CDR3 length equals 16 residues. As DNA, the CDR3 is TGTGCCAGCAGTCCCTATCGACAGGGCTTTACATATGGCTACACCTTC. This encodes CASSPYRQGFTYGYTF.

The rearrangement uses TRBV25-1 and TRBJ2-1, with 14 nucleotides matching TRBD2. Looked up from germline, CDR1 is MGHDK and CDR2 is SYGVNS. Trimming at V came to 5 bases and at J to 7 bases, leaving 10 bases not matched to a gene. This CDR3 spans 17 amino acids. The CDR3 spells CASSLATGTSGRNEQFF. DNA for the CDR3: TGTGCCAGCAGTCTCGCCACCGGGACTAGCGGGAGAAATGAGCAGTTCTTC.

This rearrangement joins TRBV10-3 to TRBJ1-5; D is possibly TRBD1 (5 bases). The CDR3 extends over 15 amino acids. Germline V gives CDR1 ENHRY, CDR2 SYGVKD. The ends were cut back, 0 bases at V and 5 bases at J, with 11 bases in the middle. CDR3 amino acids: CAISESRQGDQPQHF. The CDR3 DNA reads as TGTGCCATCAGTGAGTCGAGGCAGGGCGATCAGCCCCAGCATTTT.

The rearrangement uses TRBV20-1 and TRBJ1-1, with D maybe TRBD1 (6 bases). Germline V lookup: CDR1 DFQATT, CDR2 SNEGSKA (reference sequence). The CDR3 extends over 13 amino acids. Trimming left V 3 bases short and J 6 bases short, with 14 bases between. DNA of the CDR3: TGCAGTGCTAGTACAGGGTATGTCGCTGAAGCTTTCTTT. It yields the protein CSASTGYVAEAFF.

This clone showed up just once. This chain links TRBV7-3 with TRBJ1-1, with D maybe TRBD1 (6 bases). This CDR3 comprises 14 residues. Germline V CDR1 and CDR2: SGHTA, FQGTGA. V was cut by 8 bases and J by 4 bases, with 17 bases left in between. The CDR3 DNA follows: TGTGCCAGCGGATTACAGGGAGTAAGCACTGAAGCTTTCTTT. This sequence encodes CASGLQGVSTEAFF.

The gene calls are TRBV6-5 and TRBJ1-5, with D hard to call. The ends were cut back, 0 bases at V and 6 bases at J, with 6 bases in the middle. Germline V gives CDR1 MNHEY, CDR2 SVGAGI. The CDR3 loop spans 13 amino acids. CDR3 in amino acids: CASSYSALQPQHF. In DNA form, the CDR3 reads TGTGCCAGCAGTTACTCAGCTCTTCAGCCCCAGCATTTT.

The genes are TRBV4-1 and TRBJ2-7, with 8 positions matching TRBD1. Germline V CDR1 and CDR2: MGHRA, YSYEKL. The ends lost 1 base at V and 6 bases at J; junction bases unmatched: 8. The CDR3 length is 15 residues. The CDR3: CASSQGQGPLSEQYF. As DNA, the CDR3 is TGCGCCAGCAGCCAAGGACAGGGGCCTCTGAGCGAGCAGTACTTC.

CDR3 nucleotide sequence: TGTGCCAGCAGCGTAGAGTCGAGCGGGGCTATAAATGAGCAGTTCTTC. Amino acid sequence: CASSVESSGAINEQFF. The gene calls are TRBV9 and TRBJ2-1; 7 positions agree with TRBD2. Germline assignment: CDR1 SGDLS and CDR2 YYNGEE. This CDR3 has 16 amino acids. Losses at the gene ends were 0 bases for V and 7 bases for J; bases not matched to a gene: 10.

This rearrangement joins TRBV29-1 to TRBJ2-7; D is unclear. The CDR3 is made up of 13 amino acids. The germline V gene encodes CDR1 SQVTM and CDR2 ANQGSEA. V lost 4 bases to trimming and J lost 0 bases, with 10 bases between them. CDR3 region: CSVAEEISYEQYF. The CDR3 DNA reads as TGCAGCGTTGCTGAGGAGATCTCCTACGAGCAGTACTTC.

As to this clone: This may be a read error: a much more frequent sequence differs by one nucleotide. The rearrangement joins TRBV12-3 or TRBV12-4 to TRBJ2-7, with a weak D call TRBD1 (6 bases). The CDR3 runs to 11 residues. The V end lost 6 bases, the J end lost 5 bases, and 8 bases lay between the germline ends. CDR3 amino acids: CASSRTDEQYF. Here the CDR3 DNA reads TGTGCCAGCAGCCGGACAGACGAGCAGTACTTC.

This chain links TRBV5-1 with TRBJ1-1; D not resolved. The V gene lost 0 bases and the J gene lost 3 bases, with 12 bases spanning the gap. The germline V gene encodes CDR1 SGHRS and CDR2 YFSETQ. This CDR3 contains 15 residues. This CDR3 is CASSLDGRRDTEAFF. The CDR3, as DNA: TGCGCCAGCAGCTTGGATGGCCGGCGGGACACTGAAGCTTTCTTT.

The chain carries TRBV5-1 and TRBJ2-7; possible D gene TRBD2, 5 bases. CDR3 size: 16 residues. The V gene's germline CDR1 is SGHRS and CDR2 YFSETQ. V dropped 1 base and J dropped 1 base, with 15 bases sitting between them. The chain's CDR3 is CASSLSGDLFSYEQYF. Here the CDR3 DNA reads TGCGCCAGCAGCTTGTCCGGGGATCTATTTTCCTACGAGCAGTACTTC.